These 8 T cell receptor beta chains were all obtained from the same sample, sequenced in a study of T cell responses to AZD1222 COVID-19 vaccine. Produced via immunoSEQ multiplex PCR; TCRdb's table is partial and in-frame only. This table has tens of thousands of clones, approximately 85% appearing once. The sequencing here drew on peripheral blood, taken on day 0 of AZD1222 vaccination. Receptors were obtained from an adult in good health.

V and J are TRBV18 and TRBJ2-6; D might be TRBD1 (6 bases). Deletions cut 3 bases from V and 0 bases from J, with 18 bases between. The CDR3 length is 19 residues. Germline values: CDR1 KGHSH, CDR2 LQKENI. The chain's CDR3 is CASSPDRSDFRSGANVLTF. The DNA of the CDR3 is TGTGCCAGCTCACCCGACAGGAGCGACTTTCGCTCTGGGGCCAACGTCCTGACTTTC. Looking up the rest from reference TRBV18 and TRBJ2-6 gives the full variable domain: NAGVMQNPRHLVRRRGQEARLRCSPMKGHSHVYWYRQLPEEGLKFMVYLQKENIIDESGMPKERFSAEFPKEGPSILRIQQVVRGDSAAYFCASSPDRSDFRSGANVLTFGAGSRLTVL.

The chain has TRBV11-2 and TRBJ1-5; D unclear. The CDR3 has 15 residues. CDR1 and CDR2 from the germline V gene are SGHAT and FQNNGV. V lost 0 bases to trimming and J lost 5 bases, with 11 bases between them. The CDR3 protein is CASSLDSAGYQPQHF. CDR3 nucleotides: TGTGCCAGCAGCTTAGATTCGGCCGGCTATCAGCCCCAGCATTTT.

A single count supports this clone. V gene TRBV5-6 combines with J gene TRBJ2-2; TRBD1 is a possible D gene (6 bases). Looked up from germline, CDR1 is SGHDT and CDR2 is YYEEEE. The CDR3 length is 16 residues. The ends were cut back, 2 bases at V and 5 bases at J, with 16 bases in the middle. The CDR3 nucleotides are TGTGCCAGCAGCTTCAACTTATACAGGGAGACCGGGGAGCTGTTTTTT. Translated, it gives CASSFNLYRETGELFF.

This clone was seen once. The chain uses TRBV7-9 and TRBJ2-1; D not resolved. Germline CDR1 SEHNR, CDR2 FQNEAQ (reference sequence). This CDR3 is 17 amino acids long. Trimming took 5 bases from V and 5 from J, leaving 22 bases between them. The CDR3 DNA sequence: TGTGCCAGCAGCCCGCGCCCGGGTCCCCTTGGAGACAATGAGCAGTTCTTC. Amino acids: CASSPRPGPLGDNEQFF.

This clone has only one observation. The V and J genes are TRBV4-2 and TRBJ1-5; perhaps TRBD1 as D (5 bases). The CDR3 length is 13 residues. Looked up from germline, CDR1 is LGHNA and CDR2 is YNFKEQ. V gave up 1 base and J gave up 9 bases, with 10 bases separating them. CDR3 in DNA: TGTGCCAGCAGCCAAGGAGGCGGGGGGCCCCAGCATTTT. This gives the protein CASSQGGGGPQHF.

The chain is built from TRBV5-1 and TRBJ2-7; TRBD2 matches at 8 bases. V dropped 2 bases and J dropped 0; count of bases not matched to a gene: 13. CDR1 and CDR2 (germline): SGHRS, YFSETQ. The length of the CDR3 is 18 residues. In nucleotides, the CDR3 is TGCGCCAGCAGCTTAAGCCCAGCGGGGGCCCTCAGCTCCTACGAGCAGTACTTC. Protein: CASSLSPAGALSSYEQYF. Looking up the rest from reference TRBV5-1 and TRBJ2-7 gives the full variable domain: KAGVTQTPRYLIKTRGQQVTLSCSPISGHRSVSWYQQTPGQGLQFLFEYFSETQRNKGNFPGRFSGRQFSNSRSEMNVSTLELGDSALYLCASSLSPAGALSSYEQYFGPGTRLTVT.

This clone was seen a handful of times. The chain recombines TRBV7-2 with TRBJ2-7, with 7 nucleotides matching TRBD1. Per the germline V gene, CDR1 is SGHTA and CDR2 is FQGNSA. Trimming cost V 1 base and J 7 bases; bases outside gene matches: 7. The CDR3 loop spans 14 amino acids. The chain's CDR3 is CASSLGTGVFEQYF. The CDR3 region has the DNA TGTGCCAGCAGCTTAGGCACAGGGGTATTTGAGCAGTACTTC.

The V call is TRBV7-9, the J call TRBJ2-1; D not resolved. Trimming pared 0 bases from V and 8 bases from J, leaving 11 bases between. The germline gives CDR1 SEHNR, CDR2 FQNEAQ (reference sequence). The CDR3 consists of 14 residues. The CDR3 is CASSLALFSDEQFF. CDR3 nucleotides: TGTGCCAGCAGCTTAGCGCTCTTTTCCGATGAGCAGTTCTTC.